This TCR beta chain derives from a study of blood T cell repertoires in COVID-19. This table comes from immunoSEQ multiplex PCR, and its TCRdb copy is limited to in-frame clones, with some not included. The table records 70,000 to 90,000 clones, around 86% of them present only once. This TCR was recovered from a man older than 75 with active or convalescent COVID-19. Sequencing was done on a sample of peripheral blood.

The CDR3: CATSDPGLAGESEQFF. In nucleotides, the CDR3 is TGTGCCACCAGTGATCCCGGACTAGCGGGAGAATCTGAGCAGTTCTTC. The V call is TRBV24-1, the J call TRBJ2-1; the match to TRBD2 covers 13 bases. The ends lost 3 bases at V and 9 bases at J; junction bases unmatched: 7. The CDR3 runs to 16 residues. Germline loops: CDR1 KGHDR, CDR2 SFDVKD.